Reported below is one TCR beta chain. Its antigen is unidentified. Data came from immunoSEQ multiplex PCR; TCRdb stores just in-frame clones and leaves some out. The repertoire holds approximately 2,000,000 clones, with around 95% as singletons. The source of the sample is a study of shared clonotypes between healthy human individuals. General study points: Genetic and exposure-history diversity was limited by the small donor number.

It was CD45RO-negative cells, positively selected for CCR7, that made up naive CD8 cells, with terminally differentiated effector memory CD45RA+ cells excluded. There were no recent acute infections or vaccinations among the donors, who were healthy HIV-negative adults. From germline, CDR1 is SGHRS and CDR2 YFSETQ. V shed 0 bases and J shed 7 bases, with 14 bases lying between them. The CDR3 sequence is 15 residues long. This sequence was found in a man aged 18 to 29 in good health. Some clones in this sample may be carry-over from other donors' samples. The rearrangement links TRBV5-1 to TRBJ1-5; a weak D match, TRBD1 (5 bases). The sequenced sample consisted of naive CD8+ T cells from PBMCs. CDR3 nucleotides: TGCGCCAGCAGCTTGGTTCCCGGGGGTGAACAGCCCCAGCATTTT. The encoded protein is CASSLVPGGEQPQHF.